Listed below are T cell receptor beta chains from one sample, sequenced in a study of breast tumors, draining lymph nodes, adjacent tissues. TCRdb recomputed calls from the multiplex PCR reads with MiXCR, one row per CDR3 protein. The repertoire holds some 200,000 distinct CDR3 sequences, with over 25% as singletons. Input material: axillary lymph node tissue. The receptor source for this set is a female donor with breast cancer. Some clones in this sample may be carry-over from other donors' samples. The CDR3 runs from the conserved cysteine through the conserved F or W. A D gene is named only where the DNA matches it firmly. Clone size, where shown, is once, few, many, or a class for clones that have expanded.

CASSVDGGLGTDTQYF,TGTGCCAGCAGCGTAGATGGGGGACTAGGCACAGATACGCAGTATTTT,TRBD2,many,TRBV9,TRBJ2-3
CAWREGAKGYTF,TGTGCCTGGAGGGAGGGGGCGAAGGGCTACACCTTC,TRBD1,many,TRBV30,TRBJ1-2
CASSVAGGTSYEQYF,TGTGCCAGCAGCGTAGCCGGGGGTACCTCCTACGAGCAGTACTTC,-,many,TRBV9,TRBJ2-7
CASSVTGISYEQYF,TGCGCCAGCAGCGTGACAGGCATCTCCTACGAGCAGTACTTC,-,many,TRBV5-1,TRBJ2-7
CASSPAGGGYTF,TGTGCCAGCAGCCCCGCGGGTGGAGGCTACACCTTC,-,many,TRBV5-6,TRBJ1-2
CASSQDPFSGANVLTF,TGCGCCAGCAGCCAAGATCCCTTCTCTGGGGCCAACGTCCTGACTTTC,-,many,TRBV4-1,TRBJ2-6
CASSQVRGASTDTQYF,TGCGCCAGCAGCCAAGTAAGGGGGGCTAGCACAGATACGCAGTATTTT,-,many,TRBV5-1,TRBJ2-3
CGGAAGQTGELFF,TGTGGAGGGGCGGCAGGGCAGACCGGGGAGCTGTTTTTT,-,many,TRBV6-1,TRBJ2-2
CASAGTGVHEQYF,TGTGCCAGTGCCGGGACAGGGGTCCACGAGCAGTACTTC,TRBD1,many,TRBV19,TRBJ2-7
CASSTTGNEQFF,TGCGCCAGCAGCACTACAGGGAATGAGCAGTTCTTC,-,-,TRBV10-1,TRBJ2-1
CASSRYERNYEQYF,TGTGCCAGCAGCCGTTACGAGCGGAACTACGAGCAGTACTTC,-,many,TRBV5-5,TRBJ2-7
CASSPGTITDTQYF,TGTGCCAGTAGTCCCGGGACTATCACAGATACGCAGTATTTT,TRBD2,many,TRBV19,TRBJ2-3
CASSGAGGGYTF,TGTGCCAGCAGCGGAGCGGGAGGGGGCTACACCTTC,-,-,TRBV7-9,TRBJ1-2
CDSSEAGTEYNSPLHF,TGTGACAGCAGTGAAGCTGGGACAGAGTATAATTCACCCCTCCACTTC,TRBD1,-,TRBV2,TRBJ1-6
CASSERDRELNQPQHF,TGTGCCAGCAGTGAACGGGACAGGGAACTTAATCAGCCCCAGCATTTT,TRBD1,many,TRBV6-1,TRBJ1-5
CASSGVGGRGYGYTF,TGTGCCAGCAGTGGGGTGGGGGGCCGGGGCTATGGCTACACCTTC,-,many,TRBV6-1,TRBJ1-2
CASSTSGGIGETQYF,TGTGCCAGCAGTACTAGCGGGGGGATCGGTGAGACCCAGTACTTC,TRBD2,-,TRBV2,TRBJ2-5
CASSFILAGQETQYF,TGTGCCAGCAGTTTTATACTAGCGGGCCAAGAGACCCAGTACTTC,TRBD2,many,TRBV12-3/TRBV12-4,TRBJ2-5
CASSLEGARGYTF,TGTGCCAGCAGTCTTGAAGGGGCTCGGGGCTACACCTTC,-,many,TRBV2,TRBJ1-2
CATSGTSSNPEEETQYF,TGTGCCACCAGCGGGACTAGCTCAAACCCGGAGGAAGAGACCCAGTACTTC,TRBD2,many,TRBV15,TRBJ2-5
CASSWYRAANYGYTF,TGTGCCAGCAGCTGGTATAGGGCCGCTAACTATGGCTACACCTTC,-,many,TRBV5-8,TRBJ1-2
CSASQGTSVETQYF,TGCAGTGCCAGTCAGGGGACTAGCGTGGAGACCCAGTACTTC,TRBD2,-,TRBV20-1,TRBJ2-5
CASSVQAGYPGELFF,TGTGCCAGCAGCGTCCAAGCGGGATATCCCGGGGAGCTGTTTTTT,TRBD2,-,TRBV9,TRBJ2-2
CASGQGTATNEKLFF,TGTGCCAGCGGACAGGGGACTGCAACTAATGAAAAACTGTTTTTT,TRBD1,many,TRBV12-3/TRBV12-4,TRBJ1-4
CASRARDSTDTQYF,TGTGCCAGCAGGGCCCGGGACAGCACAGATACGCAGTATTTT,-,-,TRBV12-3/TRBV12-4,TRBJ2-3
CAIRGTDTQYF,TGTGCCATCAGGGGCACAGATACGCAGTATTTT,-,many,TRBV10-3,TRBJ2-3
CSARPTRDSLGVEQYF,TGCAGTGCTAGACCCACCCGGGACTCCCTGGGGGTTGAGCAGTACTTC,-,many,TRBV20-1,TRBJ2-7
CASSATTGATEAFF,TGTGCCAGCAGCGCTACGACAGGGGCCACTGAAGCTTTCTTT,TRBD1,-,TRBV11-2,TRBJ1-1
CASSPGGPTYEQYF,TGTGCCAGCTCACCAGGCGGGCCAACCTACGAGCAGTACTTC,-,many,TRBV18,TRBJ2-7
CASSSPGRNSGANVLTF,TGTGCCAGCAGTTCGCCGGGACGTAACTCTGGGGCCAACGTCCTGACTTTC,-,many,TRBV6-6,TRBJ2-6
CASREGRTSGTGELFF,TGTGCCAGCAGAGAGGGACGGACAAGCGGTACCGGGGAGCTGTTTTTT,-,many,TRBV11-2,TRBJ2-2
CASSQTSGGPDYNEQFF,TGTGCCAGCAGCCAGACTAGCGGGGGACCGGACTACAATGAGCAGTTCTTC,TRBD2,-,TRBV12-3/TRBV12-4,TRBJ2-1
CASSFGQGGNTIYF,TGCGCCAGCAGCTTTGGACAGGGTGGAAACACCATATATTTT,TRBD1,many,TRBV5-1,TRBJ1-3
CASSLRAGTSGVNEQFF,TGTGCCAGCAGCTTACGGGCAGGGACTAGCGGGGTGAATGAGCAGTTCTTC,TRBD2,many,TRBV13,TRBJ2-1
CAISESRQSRGAQHF,TGTGCCATCAGTGAGTCCCGACAGTCCAGAGGGGCCCAGCATTTT,-,many,TRBV10-3,TRBJ1-5
CASRKSQGGGGANVLTF,TGTGCCAGCAGAAAGAGCCAGGGCGGGGGTGGGGCCAACGTCCTGACTTTC,TRBD2,-,TRBV5-5,TRBJ2-6
CASSSAGGLRKTQYF,TGTGCCAGCAGTTCCGCGGGAGGATTAAGGAAGACCCAGTACTTC,TRBD2,-,TRBV7-6,TRBJ2-5
CASKNRGRGTDTQYF,TGTGCCAGCAAAAACAGGGGGCGCGGCACAGATACGCAGTATTTT,TRBD1,many,TRBV6-6,TRBJ2-3
CSARPPNGGGWTQYF,TGCAGTGCTAGACCACCTAACGGGGGAGGGTGGACCCAGTACTTC,TRBD2,-,TRBV20-1,TRBJ2-5
CASSLGDRNTEAFF,TGTGCCAGCAGCTTAGGAGACAGAAACACTGAAGCTTTCTTT,-,few,TRBV11-3,TRBJ1-1
CASSLGGRGGFYGYTF,TGTGCCAGCAGCTTGGGGGGGCGCGGGGGTTTTTATGGCTACACCTTC,-,-,TRBV5-4,TRBJ1-2
CASRVTRGRGNTIYF,TGTGCCAGCAGGGTGACCAGGGGGCGCGGAAACACCATATATTTT,TRBD1,-,TRBV25-1,TRBJ1-3
CATAGGTEAFF,TGTGCCACCGCAGGGGGCACTGAAGCTTTCTTT,TRBD1,-,TRBV10-3,TRBJ1-1
CASRRGPLNTGELFF,TGTGCCAGCAGGAGGGGTCCCTTGAACACCGGGGAGCTGTTTTTT,-,-,TRBV6-1,TRBJ2-2
CSARAGKRVYEQYF,TGCAGTGCTAGAGCCGGGAAGAGGGTTTACGAGCAGTACTTC,-,many,TRBV20-1,TRBJ2-7
CASSLEGQPGETQYF,TGTGCCAGCAGCTTAGAGGGCCAGCCAGGAGAGACCCAGTACTTC,-,many,TRBV7-9,TRBJ2-5
CASSAGRIDSPLHF,TGTGCCAGCAGCGCCGGACGAATTGATTCACCCCTCCACTTT,-,many,TRBV9,TRBJ1-6
CSASIVTNTGELFF,TGCAGTGCTAGTATAGTTACGAACACCGGGGAGCTGTTTTTT,-,many,TRBV20-1,TRBJ2-2
CSAEPFGGGDAEAFF,TGCAGTGCTGAGCCTTTCGGAGGGGGCGACGCTGAAGCTTTCTTT,TRBD1,-,TRBV20-1,TRBJ1-1
CSVRLAGNTGELFF,TGCAGCGTAAGACTAGCGGGAAACACCGGGGAGCTGTTTTTT,TRBD2,-,TRBV29-1,TRBJ2-2
CASSLGQGMVF,TGTGCCAGCTCGCTGGGACAGGGTATGGTCTTT,TRBD1,-,TRBV18,TRBJ1-1
CASSLGLYQETQYF,TGCGCCAGCAGCTTGGGCTTGTACCAAGAGACCCAGTACTTC,-,many,TRBV5-1,TRBJ2-5
CASSLRGRGPSGNTIYF,TGTGCCAGCAGCTTAAGGGGGCGGGGACCCTCTGGAAACACCATATATTTT,TRBD1,many,TRBV7-2,TRBJ1-3